These 30 T cell receptor beta chains were all obtained from the same sample, sequenced in a study of tumor-infiltrating lymphocytes in primary liver carcinoma. Unsorted bulk tissue of about 20-31 mg yielded co-extracted RNA and DNA. The input was around 500 ng total RNA; TCR beta cDNA was made from it with a constant-region primer. Each TCR beta library was derived from three nested multiplex PCR rounds that employed slightly modified ARM-PCR. With TRBV1-TRBV30 forward primers and a C-beta reverse primer, the first two PCR rounds were run for approximately 10 cycles each. TCRdb processed the multiplex PCR reads anew with MiXCR; each CDR3 protein has one entry. The table lists 150,000 to 200,000 distinct CDR3 sequences, roughly 80% of them singletons, with about a sixth in the top ten. Sequencing input: tumor tissue from primary liver carcinoma. The source of these receptors is a man in his forties or fifties with primary liver carcinoma and hepatitis B virus infection.

V is TRBV7-2 and J is TRBJ1-2; maybe TRBD1 (5 bases). CDR1 is SGHTA and CDR2 is FQGNSA in the germline V gene. This CDR3 is built from 15 residues. V was cut by 5 bases and J by 7 bases, with 20 bases left in between. The CDR3 DNA reads TGTGCCAGCAGCCCCGGGACCCAGCCTTTGAGTGGCTACACCTTC. Its translation: CASSPGTQPLSGYTF.

Notes on this clonotype: Germline is not matched at one junction end, which may reflect a read error. This chain connects TRBV28 to TRBJ1-3; 7 positions agree with TRBD1. The CDR3 is 17 amino acids. CDR1 and CDR2 from the germline V gene are MDHEN and SYDVKM. CDR3 DNA sequence: TGTGCCAGTAGTTTAATTACGGGACAGACCTCTGGAAACATCATATATTTT. Its protein is CASSLITGQTSGNIIYF.

A remark on this clonotype: One end of the junction does not line up with germline, which may come from a read error. The chain uses TRBV11-1 and TRBJ1-1; D remains unclear. The CDR3 has 15 amino acids. Germline assignment: CDR1 SGHAT and CDR2 FQDESV (reference sequence). CDR3 DNA sequence: TGTGCCAGCAGCCCGCGAAAGGGTCGGAGCACTGAAGTTTTCTTT. It encodes CASSPRKGRSTEVFF.

As to this clonotype: At one end the junction does not follow the germline gene, possibly because of a read error. V usage is TRBV7-8 and J usage is TRBJ2-3, with 10 bases matching TRBD2. Germline CDR1 and CDR2: SGHVS and FQNEAQ. The CDR3 loop spans 16 amino acids. The CDR3 coding sequence is TGTGCCAGCAGCTACGGACTAGCGGACGACACATATACGCGGTATTTT. The encoded protein is CASSYGLADDTYTRYF.

Points on this clonotype: An end of the junction does not agree with germline; a read error may underlie this. J is TRBJ2-2 and V is TRBV5-4; 8 bases fit TRBD2. Germline CDR1 SGHNT, CDR2 YYREEE (reference sequence). This CDR3 has 15 residues. The CDR3 DNA sequence: TGTGCCAGCAGCCAGACTAGCGCGAACACCGGGGACCTGTTTTTT. Its protein product is CASSQTSANTGDLFF. The full variable domain, in which reference TRBV5-4 and TRBJ2-2 provide the parts outside the CDR3, is ETGVTQSPTHLIKTRGQQVTLRCSSQSGHNTVSWYQQALGQGPQFIFQYYREEENGRGNFPPRFSGLQFPNYSSELNVNALELDDSALYLCASSQTSANTGDLFFGEGSRLTVL.

This clonotype appeared a single time. V gene TRBV5-6 combines with J gene TRBJ2-7; tentatively, D is TRBD2 (5 bases). Trimming removed 8 bases from V and 1 base from J, with 16 bases in between. This CDR3 is 14 amino acids long. Per germline, CDR1 SGHDT and CDR2 YYEEEE. CDR3 amino acids: CARNLGAGSYEQYF. The CDR3 coding sequence is TGTGCCAGGAACTTGGGAGCAGGTTCCTACGAGCAGTACTTC. Full variable domain (rest looked up from reference TRBV5-6 and TRBJ2-7): DAGVTQSPTHLIKTRGQQVTLRCSPKSGHDTVSWYQQALGQGPQFIFQYYEEEERQRGNFPDRFSGHQFPNYSSELNVNALLLGDSALYLCARNLGAGSYEQYFGPGTRLTVT.

For this clonotype: An end of the junction does not agree with germline; a read error may underlie this. The chain has TRBV19 and TRBJ2-1; the D gene is possibly TRBD2 (6 bases). Germline V gene sequence: CDR1 LNHDA, CDR2 SQIVND (reference sequence). The CDR3 is 17 amino acids. The CDR3 loop reads CACSPRGGERTPNEQFF. The CDR3 DNA reads TGTGCCTGTAGCCCCCGAGGAGGGGAGCGGACACCCAATGAGCAGTTCTTC.

This clonotype was seen many times. The CDR3 loop reads CASSSGGQPQHF. The CDR3 nucleotides read TGTGCCAGCAGTTCGGGAGGTCAGCCCCAGCATTTT. The V and J genes are TRBV28 and TRBJ1-5, with unresolved D. The CDR3 is 12 residues long. Germline CDR1 and CDR2: MDHEN and SYDVKM. V was pared by 4 bases and J by 6 bases, with 7 bases between.

In regard to this clonotype: One end of the junction fails to match germline, which may point to a read error. The chain joins TRBV14 to TRBJ2-7; no reliable D call. CDR1 is SGHDN and CDR2 is FVKESK in the germline V gene. This CDR3 comprises 16 residues. The CDR3 DNA is TGTGCCACCAGCCAAGATCGCCCCCCTTCCTTGGGCGAGCAGTACTTC. Protein: CATSQDRPPSLGEQYF.

This clonotype appeared a single time. The junction does not match germline at one end; this may be a read error. This chain uses TRBV6-5 with TRBJ1-1; D remains ambiguous. CDR3 length: 17 residues. Germline values: CDR1 MNHEY, CDR2 SVGAGI. Written as DNA, the CDR3 is TGTGCCAGCAGTCCCCCCACGGGGTCGGTAGGTATCGTTGAAGTTTTCTTT. It translates to CASSPPTGSVGIVEVFF.

Concerning this clonotype itself: The junction and the germline gene differ at one end; a read error may be behind it. The chain uses TRBV12-3 or TRBV12-4 and TRBJ2-7; TRBD1 aligns across 9 bases. The CDR3 covers 14 residues. CDR3 sequence (DNA): TGTGACAGCAATCCCCCGACAGGGGGATACGAGCAGTACTTC. Protein: CDSNPPTGGYEQYF.

In this sample, this clonotype turned up many times. This chain links TRBV10-2 with TRBJ2-3, with TRBD2 matching 7 bases. Trimming cost V 6 bases and J 4 bases; bases outside gene matches: 10. Germline lookup yields CDR1 WSHSY and CDR2 SAAADI. The CDR3 length is 15 residues. The CDR3 is CASRPTSSRADTQYF. DNA for the CDR3: TGCGCCAGCAGGCCGACTAGCAGTAGGGCAGATACGCAGTATTTT.

Comment on this clonotype: Germline and junction disagree at one end, which may indicate a read error. This chain links TRBV11-2 with TRBJ2-5; possible D gene TRBD2, 7 bases. The CDR3 sequence is 18 residues long. Germline V gene lookup returns CDR1 SGHAT and CDR2 FQNNGV. In DNA form, the CDR3 reads TGTGCCAGCAGCCCTAGCTCAATACAGGGTACTGTGCGGGAGACCCAGTATTTC. It codes for CASSPSSIQGTVRETQYF. The full variable domain, its missing parts supplied by reference TRBV11-2 and TRBJ2-5, is EAGVAQSPRYKIIEKRQSVAFWCNPISGHATLYWYQQILGQGPKLLIQFQNNGVVDDSQLPKDRFSAERLKGVDSTLKIQPAKLEDSAVYLCASSPSSIQGTVRETQYFGPGTRLLVL.

This sequence joins TRBV6-6 and TRBJ1-1; possible D gene TRBD1, 6 bases. V lost 9 bases and J lost 5, with 19 bases in between. Germline-derived CDR1 and CDR2 are MNHNY and SVGAGI (reference sequence). The CDR3 consists of 14 residues. Here the CDR3 DNA reads TGTGCCAGGAGTGGGGCAGGGGTAGGGACTGAAGCTTTCTTT. This sequence encodes CARSGAGVGTEAFF.

As to this clonotype: One end of the junction does not line up with germline, which may come from a read error. The chain uses TRBV4-1 and TRBJ1-2; D gene unclear. Germline V gives CDR1 MGHRA, CDR2 YSYEKL. The CDR3 contains 14 residues. CDR3 region: CTSSQDKENYGYTF. The DNA for the CDR3 is TGCACCAGCAGCCAAGACAAGGAGAACTATGGCTACACCTTC.

Turning to this clonotype: At one boundary the junction diverges from the germline segment, which might be a read error. V is TRBV12-3 or TRBV12-4 and J is TRBJ1-5, with 8 bases lining up with TRBD1. The CDR3 is 16 residues long. This chain's CDR3 is CTSSPSGQGRAQPQHF. CDR3 DNA: TGTACCAGCAGTCCCTCAGGACAGGGAAGGGCTCAGCCCCAGCATTTT.

The chain recombines TRBV6-5 with TRBJ1-6, with no clear D. V gave up 0 bases and J gave up 8 bases, with 11 bases separating them. The germline V gene has CDR1 MNHEY and CDR2 SVGAGI. This CDR3 is built from 15 residues. CDR3 sequence: CASSYSFQVHSPLHF. In DNA, the CDR3 is TGTGCCAGCAGTTACTCATTCCAGGTTCATTCACCCCTCCACTTT.

This clonotype was recorded many times. This chain uses TRBV9 with TRBJ2-1; D is possibly TRBD2 (5 bases). Germline values: CDR1 SGDLS, CDR2 YYNGEE. This CDR3 comprises 15 residues. With 0 bases removed from V and 3 bases from J, the gap between germline ends came to 10 bases. The CDR3 sequence: CASSVEDGGYNEQFF. CDR3 nucleotide sequence: TGTGCCAGCAGCGTAGAAGACGGAGGCTACAATGAGCAGTTCTTC.

V gene TRBV29-1 combines with J gene TRBJ2-5, with D hard to call. TRBJ2-1 explains the end of the DNA better; the J call may be wrong. Germline V gene sequence: CDR1 SQVTM, CDR2 ANQGSEA. The CDR3 totals 12 residues. This CDR3 is CSVAHTQETQFF. In nucleotides, the CDR3 is TGCAGCGTTGCACATACACAAGAGACCCAGTTCTTC.

Comment on this clonotype: One end of the junction fails to match germline, which may point to a read error. V is TRBV6-5 and J is TRBJ2-7, with D hard to call. CDR1 and CDR2 (germline): MNHEY, SVGAGI. CDR3 size: 12 residues. The CDR3 loop reads CTTQDGRSEQCF. The CDR3 DNA follows: TGTACCACCCAGGACGGACGGAGCGAGCAGTGCTTC.

The chain employs TRBV11-1 and TRBJ2-1; D is ambiguous. Germline V lookup: CDR1 SGHAT, CDR2 FQDESV (reference sequence). CDR3 length: 16 amino acids. CDR3 amino acids: CTNSPWVADSYNEQFF. CDR3 coding DNA: TGTACCAACAGCCCCTGGGTGGCGGACTCCTACAATGAGCAGTTCTTC.

On this clonotype itself: The conserved closing phenylalanine or tryptophan is absent in this CDR3, likely reflecting a read error. The V and J genes are TRBV11-1 and TRBJ2-1, with a weak D call TRBD2 (6 bases). The CDR3 is 16 amino acids. The germline V gene encodes CDR1 SGHAT and CDR2 FQDESV (reference sequence). In nucleotides, the CDR3 is TGTGCCGGCAGAAAAAAGACGAGGATAGGAGGGGATGAGCAGTTCATC. This gives the protein CAGRKKTRIGGDEQFI.

With regard to this clonotype: A read error is likely, as this CDR3 ends without the conserved phenylalanine or tryptophan. The rearrangement joins TRBV11-1 to TRBJ1-6; D is perhaps TRBD1 (5 bases). The germline V gene has CDR1 SGHAT and CDR2 FQDESV (reference sequence). Trimming stripped 8 bases from V and 9 bases from J, with 11 bases between. The CDR3 length is 12 residues. The CDR3 reads CASRTLVSPLHL. In DNA form, the CDR3 reads TGTGCCAGCCGGACACTGGTTTCACCCCTCCACTTG.

The V and J genes are TRBV29-1 and TRBJ2-1, with a tentative D call TRBD2 (5 bases). From germline, CDR1 is SQVTM and CDR2 ANQGSEA. The CDR3 consists of 13 residues. CDR3 protein: CSVYWAQSGEQFF. In DNA form, the CDR3 reads TGCAGTGTTTACTGGGCCCAGAGCGGTGAGCAGTTCTTC.

This clonotype was counted a single time. One end of the junction fails to match germline, which may point to a read error. This sequence joins TRBV6-5 and TRBJ2-1; D might be TRBD1 or TRBD2, each matching 5 bases. CDR1 is MNHEY and CDR2 is SVGAGI in the germline V gene. The CDR3 covers 15 residues. Here the CDR3 DNA reads TGTGCCAGCGGTTACGGGGCAGGGACGTCCAATGAGCTGTTCTTC. Amino acid sequence: CASGYGAGTSNELFF.

A word on this clonotype: This may come from a read error, since a much larger clone is one base off. The rearrangement links TRBV5-1 to TRBJ2-7, with 9 bases lining up with TRBD2. This CDR3 region has 15 residues. CDR1 is SGHRS, CDR2 YFSETQ, per germline. CDR3 region: CASCLSSGRSYEQYF. The CDR3 DNA is TGCGCCAGCTGCTTGAGTAGCGGGAGATCCTACGAGCAGTACTTC.

Regarding this clonotype: A read error may account for a junction end that differs from germline. V is TRBV19 and J is TRBJ2-1, with D perhaps TRBD1 (6 bases). This CDR3 contains 14 residues. Germline V gene sequence: CDR1 LNHDA, CDR2 SQIVND (reference sequence). Here the CDR3 reads CASSMSRGYNDQFF. CDR3 nucleotides: TGTGCCAGTAGTATGAGCAGGGGCTACAATGACCAGTTCTTC. Complete variable domain (other parts from reference TRBV19 and TRBJ2-1): DGGITQSPKYLFRKEGQNVTLSCEQNLNHDAMYWYRQDPGQGLRLIYYSQIVNDFQKGDIAEGYSVSREKKESFPLTVTSAQKNPTAFYLCASSMSRGYNDQFFGPGTRLTVL.

As regards this clonotype: This CDR3 is missing its conserved last phenylalanine or tryptophan, likely due to a read error. For the CDR3, the DNA is TGTGCCAGCAGATCGACCCTTGGGACTAGCGGGAGAGGTGGGGAGCTGTTTCTT. It is translated as CASRSTLGTSGRGGELFL. V is TRBV6-5 and J is TRBJ2-2; 14 nucleotides match TRBD2. V shed 6 bases, J shed 8 bases, and the junction held 14 bases outside the gene matches. Germline V lookup: CDR1 MNHEY, CDR2 SVGAGI. The CDR3 is made up of 18 amino acids.

As to this clonotype: Sequence at one end of the junction differs from germline and may be a read error. The rearrangement links TRBV7-9 to TRBJ2-6; TRBD1 or TRBD2 may be the D gene (6 bases each). Germline V gene lookup returns CDR1 SEHNR and CDR2 FQNEAQ (reference sequence). The length of the CDR3 is 19 residues. The CDR3 DNA is TGTGCCAGCAGTCCGGGGGCCGGTGGGAGTGCCTCTGGGGCCAACATCCTGACTTTC. It translates to CASSPGAGGSASGANILTF.

The chain couples TRBV28 to TRBJ2-7, with a possible D match to TRBD1 (6 bases). The length of the CDR3 is 13 residues. Germline CDR1 is MDHEN and CDR2 is SYDVKM. V shed 2 bases and J shed 9 bases, with 14 bases lying between them. This CDR3 is CASSLQGSMGQYF. The CDR3 bases are TGTGCCAGCAGTTTACAGGGGTCCATGGGGCAGTACTTC.